This is a list of T cell receptor beta chains from one sample in a study of blood T cell repertoires in COVID-19. Sequenced by immunoSEQ multiplex PCR; TCRdb stores in-frame clones only, minus some. This table holds 60,000 or so clones, approximately 85% found once. The sample taken for sequencing was peripheral blood. The receptors shown here come from a human donor in a cohort sampled during active COVID-19. Each CDR3 is given with its conserved first and last residue. The order of the fields is J gene, clone size, D gene, V gene, CDR3 DNA, CDR3 protein. A D gene is named only where the DNA matches it firmly. Clone size is stated in some rows and not others, as once, few, many or a class when expanded.

j_gene: TRBJ1-6
abundance: -
d_gene: -
v_gene: TRBV2
CDR3nt: TGTGCCAGCACCTACGGACTGAATAATTCACCCCTCCACTTT
CDR3aa: CASTYGLNNSPLHF

j_gene: TRBJ2-3
abundance: -
d_gene: TRBD1
v_gene: TRBV15
CDR3nt: TGTGCCACCAGCAGGCGGACAGGGGAGTCAGATACGCAGTATTTT
CDR3aa: CATSRRTGESDTQYF

j_gene: TRBJ2-7
abundance: once
d_gene: -
v_gene: TRBV19
CDR3nt: TGTGCCAGTAGTTTCCTGACAGGCGATGAGCAGTACTTC
CDR3aa: CASSFLTGDEQYF

j_gene: TRBJ2-2
abundance: few
d_gene: -
v_gene: TRBV11-3
CDR3nt: TGTGCCAGCAGCACAGGGTTTTTGGCCGGGGAGCTGTTTTTT
CDR3aa: CASSTGFLAGELFF

j_gene: TRBJ1-3
abundance: -
d_gene: -
v_gene: TRBV4-3
CDR3nt: TGCGCCAGTGGACTTGACAACGGAAACACCATATATTTT
CDR3aa: CASGLDNGNTIYF

j_gene: TRBJ2-1
abundance: -
d_gene: TRBD2
v_gene: TRBV9
CDR3nt: TGTGCCAGCAGCGGTACTAGCGGGGGGGCCAATGAGCAGTTCTTC
CDR3aa: CASSGTSGGANEQFF

j_gene: TRBJ2-7
abundance: -
d_gene: -
v_gene: TRBV6-5
CDR3nt: TGTGCCAGCACGCCGGGGGACAGCTACGAGCAGTACTTC
CDR3aa: CASTPGDSYEQYF

j_gene: TRBJ2-5
abundance: -
d_gene: -
v_gene: TRBV2
CDR3nt: TGTGCCAGCAGTGGATACCCAGCGGGAGAGACCCAGTACTTC
CDR3aa: CASSGYPAGETQYF

j_gene: TRBJ2-1
abundance: -
d_gene: TRBD1
v_gene: TRBV5-1
CDR3nt: TGCGCCAGCAGCTTGAAGACAGGGGGTTACGATGAGCAGTTCTTC
CDR3aa: CASSLKTGGYDEQFF

j_gene: TRBJ1-3
abundance: -
d_gene: TRBD1
v_gene: TRBV24-1
CDR3nt: TGTGCCACCAGTGAATCCGGGACAGGGGTAAATGGAAACACCATATATTTT
CDR3aa: CATSESGTGVNGNTIYF

j_gene: TRBJ1-5
abundance: -
d_gene: -
v_gene: TRBV27
CDR3nt: TGTGCCAGCAGGGGCCCCGGTCAGCCCCAGCATTTT
CDR3aa: CASRGPGQPQHF

j_gene: TRBJ1-2
abundance: -
d_gene: -
v_gene: TRBV12-3/TRBV12-4
CDR3nt: TGTGCCAGCAGTTCCGCGACAGAGGGCTACACCTTC
CDR3aa: CASSSATEGYTF

j_gene: TRBJ1-2
abundance: -
d_gene: -
v_gene: TRBV19
CDR3nt: TGTGCCAGTAGTATGGCAGGGGATCTGTATGGCTACACCTTC
CDR3aa: CASSMAGDLYGYTF

j_gene: TRBJ2-7
abundance: once
d_gene: TRBD2
v_gene: TRBV10-2
CDR3nt: TGCGCCAGCAGTGAGTCGGATGGGGGGGGGCAGTACTTC
CDR3aa: CASSESDGGGQYF

j_gene: TRBJ2-7
abundance: -
d_gene: TRBD1
v_gene: TRBV2
CDR3nt: TGTGCCAGCAGTTCCCAGGGGGCGCTCGCCTACGAGCAGTACTTC
CDR3aa: CASSSQGALAYEQYF

j_gene: TRBJ1-2
abundance: -
d_gene: -
v_gene: TRBV19
CDR3nt: TGTGCCAGTAGTGGGGTAGGGGCTGGAGGCTACACCTTC
CDR3aa: CASSGVGAGGYTF

j_gene: TRBJ1-4
abundance: -
d_gene: -
v_gene: TRBV28
CDR3nt: TGTGCCAGCAGCAGGGGTTTCAGGGAAAAACTGTTTTTT
CDR3aa: CASSRGFREKLFF

j_gene: TRBJ2-5
abundance: once
d_gene: -
v_gene: TRBV3-1/TRBV3-2
CDR3nt: TGTGCCAGCAGCCAACAAGCGGTGGGTGCGGAGACCCAGTACTTC
CDR3aa: CASSQQAVGAETQYF

j_gene: TRBJ2-3
abundance: -
d_gene: -
v_gene: TRBV20-1
CDR3nt: TGCAGTGCTAGTCGGTCAGATACGCAGTATTTT
CDR3aa: CSASRSDTQYF

j_gene: TRBJ1-2
abundance: once
d_gene: -
v_gene: TRBV19
CDR3nt: TGTGCCAGTAGTAAATTACAGGGCTGGGGCTACACCTTC
CDR3aa: CASSKLQGWGYTF

j_gene: TRBJ1-5
abundance: -
d_gene: TRBD1
v_gene: TRBV27
CDR3nt: TGTGCCAGCACCTGGGACAGGGGCAATCAGCCCCAGCATTTT
CDR3aa: CASTWDRGNQPQHF

j_gene: TRBJ1-6
abundance: -
d_gene: TRBD1
v_gene: TRBV5-6
CDR3nt: TGTGCCAGCAGCTTAAGGTCAGGACAGGGTAATTCACCCCTCCACTTT
CDR3aa: CASSLRSGQGNSPLHF

j_gene: TRBJ1-5
abundance: -
d_gene: -
v_gene: TRBV19
CDR3nt: TGTGCCAGTAGCCCCCGCACATATAGCAATCAGCCCCAGCATTTT
CDR3aa: CASSPRTYSNQPQHF

j_gene: TRBJ1-1
abundance: -
d_gene: -
v_gene: TRBV5-1
CDR3nt: TGCGCCAGCAGCTTGCTGCCAGGGCGCCTGAACACTGAAGCTTTCTTT
CDR3aa: CASSLLPGRLNTEAFF

j_gene: TRBJ2-2
abundance: -
d_gene: -
v_gene: TRBV6-5
CDR3nt: TGTGCCAGCAGTTACCGGGGAGGCACAAACACCGGGGAGCTGTTTTTT
CDR3aa: CASSYRGGTNTGELFF

j_gene: TRBJ2-5
abundance: -
d_gene: -
v_gene: TRBV24-1
CDR3nt: TGTGCCACCAGTGCAGGGGGAGGGACCCAGTACTTC
CDR3aa: CATSAGGGTQYF

j_gene: TRBJ2-1
abundance: -
d_gene: TRBD1
v_gene: TRBV18
CDR3nt: TGTGCCAGCTCACCACCCGGCCAGGGGGTCTACAATGAGCAGTTCTTC
CDR3aa: CASSPPGQGVYNEQFF

j_gene: TRBJ1-2
abundance: -
d_gene: -
v_gene: TRBV11-2
CDR3nt: TGTGCCAGCAGCTTCGAGGACTATGGCTACACCTTC
CDR3aa: CASSFEDYGYTF

j_gene: TRBJ1-1
abundance: -
d_gene: -
v_gene: TRBV6-5
CDR3nt: TGTGCCAGCAGTTACTCGTACAGGAACACTGAAGCTTTCTTT
CDR3aa: CASSYSYRNTEAFF

j_gene: TRBJ2-7
abundance: -
d_gene: -
v_gene: TRBV5-1
CDR3nt: TGCGCCAGCAGCCCCTCGACAGATTCCTACGAGCAGTACTTC
CDR3aa: CASSPSTDSYEQYF

j_gene: TRBJ1-4
abundance: -
d_gene: TRBD1
v_gene: TRBV7-9
CDR3nt: TGTGCCAGCAGCTCCCTGGGGACAGCCAATGAAAAACTGTTTTTT
CDR3aa: CASSSLGTANEKLFF

j_gene: TRBJ2-2
abundance: -
d_gene: TRBD2
v_gene: TRBV5-1
CDR3nt: TGCGCCAGCAGCTTGTCGGGGGGGTCCCCGAACACCGGGGAGCTGTTTTTT
CDR3aa: CASSLSGGSPNTGELFF

j_gene: TRBJ2-3
abundance: -
d_gene: -
v_gene: TRBV7-2
CDR3nt: TGTGCCAGCAGCTTTGGGCCCTCCACAGATACGCAGTATTTT
CDR3aa: CASSFGPSTDTQYF

j_gene: TRBJ2-1
abundance: -
d_gene: TRBD2
v_gene: TRBV3-1/TRBV3-2
CDR3nt: TGTGCCAGCAGCCTAGGACTAGCGGGGCGGGATGAGCAGTTCTTC
CDR3aa: CASSLGLAGRDEQFF

j_gene: TRBJ2-7
abundance: -
d_gene: TRBD1
v_gene: TRBV25-1
CDR3nt: TGTGCCAGTAAAAGGGGGCGGGCCGTCCTCGAGCAGTACTTC
CDR3aa: CASKRGRAVLEQYF

j_gene: TRBJ1-2
abundance: -
d_gene: TRBD1
v_gene: TRBV3-1/TRBV3-2
CDR3nt: TGTGCCAGCAGCCAACGGGGACAGGGGGGCTACACCTTC
CDR3aa: CASSQRGQGGYTF

j_gene: TRBJ2-7
abundance: -
d_gene: -
v_gene: TRBV6-2/TRBV6-3
CDR3nt: TGTGCCAGCAGTTACCCCCAGGGGACGGTCTTGCGCGAGCAGTACTTC
CDR3aa: CASSYPQGTVLREQYF

j_gene: TRBJ2-7
abundance: -
d_gene: -
v_gene: TRBV14
CDR3nt: TGTGCCAGCAGCCAAACATACGAGCAGTACTTC
CDR3aa: CASSQTYEQYF

j_gene: TRBJ2-5
abundance: -
d_gene: -
v_gene: TRBV18
CDR3nt: TGTGCCAGCTCACCACCGCTTGGGAAGGGGGAGACCCAGTACTTC
CDR3aa: CASSPPLGKGETQYF

j_gene: TRBJ2-3
abundance: -
d_gene: TRBD2
v_gene: TRBV6-5
CDR3nt: TGTGCCAGCAGATGGACTAGCGGGGTGAGGGATACGCAGTATTTT
CDR3aa: CASRWTSGVRDTQYF